This T cell receptor beta chain emerged from a study of T cells in Graves' hyperthyroidism and ophthalmopathy (dated by TCRdb to between 2017 and 2020). Notes on the research overall: Peripheral blood was sampled at the time of initial diagnosis, prior to any treatment. Once sampling was done, hyperthyroidism patients were given methimazole at a starting dose of 30 mg daily, whereas ophthalmopathy patients were given high-dose intravenous methylprednisolone. The paper describes TCR Vbeta CDR3 sequencing of 135 peripheral blood samples, made up of 43 ophthalmopathy patients, 70 to 80 hyperthyroidism patients and approximately 17 progressor patients. To identify distinguishing TCR V-J signatures, a discovery cohort of around 100 patients was used, comprising fewer than 45 with Graves' ophthalmopathy and some 57 with stable Graves' hyperthyroidism. The 90 or so discovery patients were randomly split 7:3 into training and test sets. Thyroid tissue and blood T-cell repertoires from roughly six Graves' hyperthyroidism patients were also compared in the study. An independent validation cohort of around 19 hyperthyroidism patients and 17 patients who later progressed to ophthalmopathy tested prospective prediction of ophthalmopathy.

Broad study findings and their caveats: In validation, the model predicted progression to ophthalmopathy a median of 6.5 months before onset, with about 71% sensitivity and just under 75% specificity. Most expanded thyroid clonotypes (frequency above 0.001) were also detected in blood, a finding suggesting that blood repertoires may reflect thyroid immune responses. Sample size was not statistically predetermined, and investigators were not blinded to group allocation. Ophthalmopathy was separated from stable hyperthyroidism by a 13 V-J signature model, with approximately 89% sensitivity and 81% to 82% specificity obtained in cross-validation and 80%/75% obtained in testing.

The TCR beta CDR3 regions were amplified from RNA transcripts. The TCR CDR3 was subjected to a first round of RT-PCR using the HTBI primer set and the Qiagen OneStep RT-PCR kit. A second multiplex PCR round built the libraries, followed by size selection and purification. Libraries were sequenced paired-end with 100 bp reads on an Illumina HiSeq2000. As for the authors' bioinformatics: SOAPnuke was used to process the raw data, removing reads that contained adapters or uncalled bases, had a mean Phred below 15, or lacked an exact match to the constant primer or identifier. High-quality paired reads were merged with COPE v1.2.5, and unique nucleotide sequences were defined as clonotypes. Clonotypes were aligned to IMGT TRBV, TRBD and TRBJ reference segments using MiTCR v1.1. Analysis was restricted to V-J combinations with a frequency above 0.0001, which covered about 99% of repertoires. A TCS score was defined as the ratio of F50 (clonal expansion) to E x V (chaos), with BLOSUM62-based TCRdist applied between CDR3 peptides within each V-J. Welch's t-statistics and random forest reduced roughly 500 V-J features to 13, which were used in a naive Bayes classifier (R e1071). TCRdb cleaned the public reads at Q25 with fastp, built clones with MiXCR and kept in-frame beta chains. Every CDR3 protein is listed once, alongside the most common genes and DNA of its rows. The V and J calls, along with clone size, are taken from TCRdb and not from the paper's own processing. The sample table contains more than 350,000 distinct CDR3 sequences; only one count was recorded for roughly 14% of them. Of the sample, around 20% falls within the top ten clones.

Ophthalmopathy patients had moderately to severely active disease, with a Clinical Activity Score of 3 or more, a NOSPECS grade of 4 or more, and a disease duration of less than 3 months. Any patient with an uncontrolled infection, another autoimmune disease, pregnancy or lactation was excluded. Diagnoses relied on clinical symptoms, serum thyroxine and TRAb, thyroid ultrasound and orbital computed tomography. PBMCs were isolated from 10 ml of fresh peripheral blood by Ficoll-Paque density gradient centrifugation. Total RNA was extracted with Trizol reagent, and quality was checked on an Agilent 2100 Bioanalyzer. In this sample, this clonotype turned up a few times. Its specific antigen is unknown. No base quality information exists; no much larger clone differs at one position. Including the terminal cysteine and phenylalanine, the CDR3 comprises 12 residues. The sequence is cut down to CDR3 DNA, 36 bases in frame from base 1. The germline V gene (reference sequence) yields MNHEY for CDR1 and SMNVEV for CDR2. The trim is 6 bases for V and 7 bases for J, with a gap of 9 bases between the germline ends.

This TCR was sampled from a woman in her twenties or thirties with Graves' ophthalmopathy. The material sequenced was blood. This chain joins TRBV27 to TRBJ1-4; TRBD1 is possibly the D segment (5 matching bases). For the CDR3, the sequence is CASSTGVEKLFF. The sequence in DNA is TGTGCCAGCAGCACGGGGGTTGAAAAACTGTTTTTT.